One and the same sample provided the 2 T cell receptor beta chains below, sequenced in a study of breast tumors, draining lymph nodes, adjacent tissues. Samples came from axillary lymph nodes draining the breast cancer. TCRdb re-called the multiplex PCR reads with MiXCR, one entry per CDR3 protein. The sample shows some 130,000 distinct CDR3 sequences, about 20% of them seen only once. Sequencing input: axillary lymph node tissue. Receptors originate from a female donor with breast cancer. Some clones in this sample may be carry-over from other donors' samples.

This clonotype was picked up many times. The rearrangement links TRBV20-1 to TRBJ1-4, with a possible D match to TRBD1 (6 bases). Germline V gives CDR1 DFQATT, CDR2 SNEGSKA (reference sequence). V lost 3 bases and J 8 bases, leaving 13 bases between the germline ends. This CDR3 is 13 amino acids long. CDR3 region: CSAREGGWEKLFF. CDR3 nucleotides: TGCAGTGCTAGGGAAGGGGGGTGGGAAAAACTGTTTTTT.

The CDR3 nucleotides read TGTGCCGTCACGGGGACTAGCGGGAGCCCCCAAGAGACCCAGTACTTC. It yields the protein CAVTGTSGSPQETQYF. The V and J genes are TRBV24-1 and TRBJ2-5, with 14 bases that match TRBD2. The CDR3 spans 16 residues. CDR1 is KGHDR, CDR2 SFDVKD, per germline. V lost 12 bases, J lost 1 base, and 9 bases stayed unmatched.